The 16 T cell receptor beta chains given below trace back to one sample, sequenced in a study of response to subunit inactivated influenza vaccine. MiXCR, run by TCRdb on the RT-PCR reads, gives a single entry per CDR3 protein. The table records around 540,000 distinct CDR3 sequences, 10% to 15% of them present only once. The starting material was PBMCs from blood, obtained on the day of vaccination. Receptors originate from a man in his fifties or sixties who received an inactivated influenza vaccine.

This clonotype has at least ten counts. The chain joins TRBV4-3 to TRBJ1-2; D possibly corresponds to TRBD1 (5 bases). V was clipped by 0 bases and J by 9 bases, with 17 bases between them. The CDR3 is made up of 15 amino acids. In germline, CDR1 is LGHNA, CDR2 YSLEER. DNA for the CDR3: TGCGCCAGCAGCCAAGATGGAGGGGAAGCGACGCGCTACACCTTC. Its protein product is CASSQDGGEATRYTF.

The chain joins TRBV11-2 to TRBJ2-1; possible D gene TRBD2, 5 bases. Germline values: CDR1 SGHAT, CDR2 FQNNGV. The CDR3 runs 18 residues. V was clipped by 5 bases and J by 0 bases, with 20 bases between them. The CDR3 here is CASSNSYGVGSSYNEQFF. CDR3 nucleotide sequence: TGTGCCAGCAGCAACAGCTATGGGGTAGGGAGCTCCTACAATGAGCAGTTCTTC.

This clonotype was counted at least ten times. This chain uses TRBV5-1 with TRBJ1-1; TRBD1 aligns across 7 bases. V lost 5 bases, J lost 3 bases, and 1 base stayed unmatched. Germline V gives CDR1 SGHRS, CDR2 YFSETQ. CDR3 length: 12 amino acids. CDR3: CASRGTDTEAFF. CDR3 sequence (DNA): TGCGCCAGCAGAGGGACAGACACTGAAGCTTTCTTT. The whole variable domain, filled in from reference TRBV5-1 and TRBJ1-1, reads KAGVTQTPRYLIKTRGQQVTLSCSPISGHRSVSWYQQTPGQGLQFLFEYFSETQRNKGNFPGRFSGRQFSNSRSEMNVSTLELGDSALYLCASRGTDTEAFFGQGTRLTVV.

This clonotype came up many times. The chain combines TRBV4-2 with TRBJ2-3; D could derive from TRBD1 or TRBD2 (8 bases each). Germline V gives CDR1 LGHNA, CDR2 YNFKEQ. The ends were cut back, 1 base at V and 2 bases at J, with 25 bases in the middle. The CDR3 loop spans 20 amino acids. Written as DNA, the CDR3 is TGTGCCAGCAGCCAAGGGCCGGGACAGGTTAGCGGGGTCTACACAGATACGCAGTATTTT. It yields the protein CASSQGPGQVSGVYTDTQYF.

This clonotype was seen more than once but under ten times. The chain recombines TRBV18 with TRBJ1-5, with TRBD1 as a possible D gene (5 bases). CDR3 length: 13 residues. Germline CDR1 and CDR2: KGHSH and LQKENI. V was trimmed by 2 bases and J by 7 bases, leaving 9 bases between them. Written as DNA, the CDR3 is TGTGCCAGCTCACCAGGGGCCAGCCAGCCCCAGCATTTT. This gives the protein CASSPGASQPQHF.

This clonotype was found a few times. The chain employs TRBV7-2 and TRBJ2-7, with 9 bases lining up with TRBD2. With 3 bases clipped from V and 0 bases from J, the junction kept 6 bases outside the gene matches. CDR1 SGHTA and CDR2 FQGNSA come from the germline V gene. CDR3 length: 16 residues. CDR3 sequence: CASSLASGVPSYEQYF. The DNA of the CDR3 is TGTGCCAGCAGCTTGGCTAGCGGGGTGCCCTCCTACGAGCAGTACTTC.

This clonotype was seen a few times. This sequence joins TRBV12-3 or TRBV12-4 and TRBJ1-1; 12 bases match TRBD1. The junction had 5 bases not matched to a gene; V was cut back by 5 bases and J by 1 base. The CDR3 has 16 amino acids. The CDR3, as DNA: TGTGCCAGCAGTACCCGGGACAGGGGGCCGAACACTGAAGCTTTCTTT. This encodes CASSTRDRGPNTEAFF.

This clonotype has ten or more counts. V is TRBV4-1 and J is TRBJ2-7, with TRBD1 as a possible D gene (5 bases). This CDR3 comprises 14 residues. Germline loops: CDR1 MGHRA, CDR2 YSYEKL. V was clipped by 1 base and J by 1 base, with 8 bases between them. CDR3 protein: CASSQVSGSYEQYF. The CDR3 nucleotides read TGCGCCAGCAGCCAAGTTTCAGGGTCCTACGAGCAGTACTTC.

This clonotype showed up just a few times. This sequence joins TRBV7-2 and TRBJ2-7; 7 bases agree with TRBD2. This CDR3 contains 16 residues. From germline, CDR1 is SGHTA and CDR2 FQGNSA. Trimming at V came to 5 bases and at J to 0 bases, leaving 10 bases not matched to a gene. The CDR3 protein is CASSRGPSGSSYEQYF. The CDR3, as DNA: TGTGCCAGCAGCAGAGGGCCTAGCGGATCCTCCTACGAGCAGTACTTC.

In this sample, this clonotype turned up many times. The DNA of the CDR3 is TGTGCCAGCAGCTTAGATAAGGGGGCCGATGAAGCTTTCTTT. It specifies CASSLDKGADEAFF. V gene TRBV7-9 combines with J gene TRBJ1-1; TRBD1 aligns across 7 bases. After removal of 1 base from V and 7 bases from J, the junction contained 6 bases not matched to a gene. The CDR3 runs 14 residues. The germline gives CDR1 SEHNR, CDR2 FQNEAQ (reference sequence). Combining the CDR3 with reference TRBV7-9 and TRBJ1-1 gives the whole variable domain DTGVSQNPRHKITKRGQNVTFRCDPISEHNRLYWYRQTLGQGPEFLTYFQNEAQLEKSRLLSDRFSAERPKGSFSTLEIQRTEQGDSAMYLCASSLDKGADEAFFGQGTRLTVV.

There are a few counts of this clonotype. V usage is TRBV4-3 and J usage is TRBJ2-1, with D perhaps matching TRBD1 or TRBD2 (5 bases each). Germline lookup yields CDR1 LGHNA and CDR2 YSLEER. V was pared by 1 base and J by 3 bases, with 13 bases between. This CDR3 contains 16 residues. CDR3 in amino acids: CASSQGAGRGYNEQFF. The CDR3 region has the DNA TGCGCCAGCAGCCAAGGTGCAGGGAGAGGCTACAATGAGCAGTTCTTC.

This clonotype was found many times. The chain uses TRBV5-1 and TRBJ2-2; D is uncertain. Trimming shortened V by 2 bases and J by 0 bases, and 5 bases separated the two germline ends. This CDR3 region has 14 residues. Per germline, CDR1 SGHRS and CDR2 YFSETQ. CDR3 loop: CASSFGSNTGELFF. The DNA for the CDR3 is TGCGCCAGCAGCTTCGGGTCGAACACCGGGGAGCTGTTTTTT.

This clonotype appeared many times. The CDR3 nucleotides read TGTGCCAGCAGTCCCCGAGGCCGTTCCTACGAGCAGTACTTC. It translates to CASSPRGRSYEQYF. J is TRBJ2-7 and V is TRBV28; D gene ambiguous. V was clipped by 5 bases and J by 1 base, with 12 bases between them. There are 14 residues in the CDR3. Germline values: CDR1 MDHEN, CDR2 SYDVKM.

V and J are TRBV20-1 and TRBJ1-6; TRBD1 might be the D (5 bases). CDR3 length equals 16 residues. V lost 4 bases and J 8 bases, leaving 21 bases between the germline ends. The V gene's germline CDR1 is DFQATT and CDR2 SNEGSKA (reference sequence). Here the CDR3 reads CSAISWGVGLDSPLHF. The CDR3 region has the DNA TGCAGTGCTATTTCTTGGGGCGTTGGTTTGGATTCACCCCTCCACTTT.

In this sample, this clonotype turned up a few times. The J gene is TRBJ2-1, the V gene TRBV4-1; D remains ambiguous. Germline CDR1 MGHRA, CDR2 YSYEKL. This CDR3 is 17 amino acids long. The ends were cut back, 0 bases at V and 0 bases at J, with 12 bases in the middle. The CDR3 DNA reads TGCGCCAGCAGCCAAGATGCCTTACTAAGCTCCTACAATGAGCAGTTCTTC. Translated, it gives CASSQDALLSSYNEQFF.

The chain recombines TRBV5-1 with TRBJ2-5, with D unclear. The V gene lost 4 bases and the J gene lost 0 bases, with 7 bases spanning the gap. Germline V gives CDR1 SGHRS, CDR2 YFSETQ. The CDR3 length is 13 residues. In DNA form, the CDR3 reads TGCGCCAGCAGCGGAACATACCAAGAGACCCAGTACTTC. Protein: CASSGTYQETQYF.